What follows are 3 T cell receptor beta chains derived from one specimen sequenced in a study of shared clonotypes between healthy human individuals. Profiling relied on immunoSEQ multiplex PCR, and the TCRdb table lists in-frame clones only, not all of them. The sample contains about 2.4 million clones, just over 90% of which appear only once. The source material was naive CD4+ T cells sorted from blood. Subset: CD45RA+ positively selected. These receptors were obtained from a man younger than 35 in good health.

Written as DNA, the CDR3 is TGCGCCAGCAGCCGAGGAGGCGGGGGTACGAACAATGAGCAGTTCTTC. It codes for CASSRGGGGTNNEQFF. The gene calls are TRBV5-1 and TRBJ2-1; 7 bases agree with TRBD2. CDR3 length: 16 amino acids. V shed 4 bases, J shed 5 bases, and the junction held 12 bases outside the gene matches. Germline V gene data show CDR1 as SGHRS and CDR2 as YFSETQ.

This chain uses TRBV18 with TRBJ2-2, with D possibly TRBD2 on 6 matching bases. Trimming pared 3 bases from V and 0 bases from J, leaving 11 bases between. Germline V CDR1 and CDR2: KGHSH, LQKENI. CDR3 length equals 16 residues. The CDR3, as DNA: TGTGCCAGCTCACCTCTAGCGATTCCGAACACCGGGGAGCTGTTTTTT. Its translation is CASSPLAIPNTGELFF. The complete variable domain, with remaining parts taken from reference TRBV18 and TRBJ2-2, reads NAGVMQNPRHLVRRRGQEARLRCSPMKGHSHVYWYRQLPEEGLKFMVYLQKENIIDESGMPKERFSAEFPKEGPSILRIQQVVRGDSAAYFCASSPLAIPNTGELFFGEGSRLTVL.

This chain connects TRBV11-3 to TRBJ2-5, with TRBD1 matching over 7 bases. Near its end, the DNA agrees better with TRBJ2-7, so the J call may be wrong. Germline V lookup: CDR1 SGHNT, CDR2 YENEEA. This CDR3 contains 13 residues. The CDR3, as DNA: TGTGCCAGCAGTTGTAATACAGGGGACGAGCAGTACTTC. Translation: CASSCNTGDEQYF.